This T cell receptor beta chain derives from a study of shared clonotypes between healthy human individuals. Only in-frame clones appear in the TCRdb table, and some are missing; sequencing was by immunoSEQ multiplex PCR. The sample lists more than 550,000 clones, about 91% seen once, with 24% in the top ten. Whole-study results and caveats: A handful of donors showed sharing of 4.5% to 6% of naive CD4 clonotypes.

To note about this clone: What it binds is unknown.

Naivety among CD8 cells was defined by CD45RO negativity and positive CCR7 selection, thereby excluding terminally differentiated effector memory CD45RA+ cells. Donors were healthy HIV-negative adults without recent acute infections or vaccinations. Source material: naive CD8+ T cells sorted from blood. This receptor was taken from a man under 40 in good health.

Written as DNA, the CDR3 is TGTGCCAGCAGCTCCGCTGGGACAGTACATAGCAATCAGCCCCAGCATTTT. Residues: CASSSAGTVHSNQPQHF. V and J are TRBV7-2 and TRBJ1-5; TRBD1 aligns across 7 bases. The CDR3 is 17 residues long. Trimming at V came to 4 bases and at J to 0 bases, leaving 9 bases not matched to a gene. CDR1 and CDR2 from the germline V gene are SGHTA and FQGNSA.